The 28 T cell receptor beta chains given below trace back to one sample, sequenced in a study of stem cell transplantation in POMP-related autoinflammatory disease. Repertoires were generated with immunoSEQ multiplex PCR, while TCRdb's copy carries only in-frame clones and drops some. The sample gives over 25,000 clones, around nine tenths of which show up once; under 0.75% is in the top ten. Source: CD4+ T cells from PBMCs, taken before stem cell transplantation. The receptors originated from a human donor with POMP-related autoinflammation and immune dysregulation (PRAID).

This chain links TRBV2 with TRBJ2-7; D may match TRBD1 or TRBD2 (5 bases each). The germline V gene has CDR1 SNHLY and CDR2 FYNNEI. CDR3 length: 13 residues. Trimming cost V 6 bases and J 4 bases, with 13 bases left between them. The CDR3 reads CASRSTGLYEQYF. CDR3 bases: TGTGCCAGCAGAAGTACAGGACTGTACGAGCAGTACTTC.

The genes are TRBV30 and TRBJ2-2; 7 bases agree with TRBD1. Germline assignment: CDR1 GTSNPN and CDR2 SVGIG (reference sequence). Trimming removed 2 bases from V and 6 bases from J; junction bases left unmatched: 3. This CDR3 contains 13 residues. The CDR3 reads CAWSSGGSGELFF. Written as DNA, the CDR3 is TGTGCCTGGAGTTCAGGGGGATCCGGGGAGCTGTTTTTT.

This chain joins TRBV30 and TRBJ1-4; D might be TRBD1 (5 bases). The germline CDR1 and CDR2 sequences are GTSNPN and SVGIG (reference sequence). Trimming pared 1 base from V and 13 bases from J, leaving 16 bases between. CDR3 length: 13 residues. CDR3 protein: CAWSATTAGRLFF. CDR3 nucleotide sequence: TGTGCCTGGAGTGCGACGACCGCAGGGAGACTGTTTTTT. The complete variable domain, with remaining parts taken from reference TRBV30 and TRBJ1-4, reads SQTIHQWPATLVQPVGSPLSLECTVEGTSNPNLYWYRQAAGRGLQLLFYSVGIGQISSEVPQNLSASRPQDRQFILSSKKLLLSDSGFYLCAWSATTAGRLFFGSGTQLSVL.

The V and J genes are TRBV10-3 and TRBJ2-7; the D is unclear. This CDR3 region has 13 residues. Germline V CDR1 and CDR2: ENHRY, SYGVKD. V shed 0 bases and J shed 0 bases, with 3 bases lying between them. In DNA, the CDR3 is TGTGCCATCAGTGAGTCGATCTCCTACGAGCAGTACTTC. Encoded protein: CAISESISYEQYF.

The chain has TRBV7-2 and TRBJ2-3; D gene ambiguous. The germline gives CDR1 SGHTA, CDR2 FQGNSA. The CDR3 length is 15 residues. Trimming removed 8 bases at V and 1 base at J, with 16 bases between. CDR3 in DNA: TGTGCCAGCCTCTGGCCAGGCTCGGGCACAGATACGCAGTATTTT. It yields the protein CASLWPGSGTDTQYF.

The J gene is TRBJ1-1, the V gene TRBV6-5; the D is unclear. Germline-derived CDR1 and CDR2 are MNHEY and SVGAGI. Trimming left V 6 bases short and J 4 bases short, with 9 bases between. This CDR3 is 12 amino acids long. CDR3 residues: CASSRHSTEAFF. The CDR3, as DNA: TGTGCCAGCAGCAGACACAGCACTGAAGCTTTCTTT.

This clone was counted once. The chain links TRBV29-1 to TRBJ2-7; the match to TRBD2 covers 10 bases. J lost 2 bases, V lost 4 bases, and 8 bases had no gene match. This CDR3 comprises 15 residues. CDR1 is SQVTM and CDR2 is ANQGSEA in the germline V gene. As DNA, the CDR3 is TGCAGCGTTGTGACCCTAGCGGGGGACCCCTACGAGCAGTACTTC. Its protein product is CSVVTLAGDPYEQYF.

The J gene is TRBJ2-5, the V gene TRBV6-1; 8 bases match TRBD2. Germline V gene sequence: CDR1 MNHNS, CDR2 SASEGT. The CDR3 extends over 16 amino acids. Trimming took 3 bases from V and 5 from J; bases not matched to a gene: 11. Here the CDR3 reads CASSDSGGTFWETQYF. The DNA for the CDR3 is TGTGCCAGCAGTGACAGCGGGGGCACGTTTTGGGAGACCCAGTACTTC.

Here the CDR3 reads CASSFGGGGPQHF. The CDR3 region has the DNA TGTGCCAGCAGTTTCGGAGGGGGGGGGCCCCAGCATTTT. The chain joins TRBV27 to TRBJ1-5; possible D gene TRBD1, 6 bases. The CDR3 covers 13 residues. V lost 3 bases and J lost 9, with 12 bases in between. The germline V gene has CDR1 MNHEY and CDR2 SMNVEV (reference sequence).

The V gene is TRBV7-2, the J gene TRBJ2-7; the match to TRBD1 covers 7 bases. This CDR3 region has 12 residues. The junction had 7 bases not matched to a gene; V was cut back by 5 bases and J by 9 bases. Germline loops: CDR1 SGHTA, CDR2 FQGNSA. DNA for the CDR3: TGTGCCAGCAGCCTCGGACAGGCATGGCAGTACTTC. Translation gives CASSLGQAWQYF.

This rearrangement joins TRBV5-4 to TRBJ2-5; possible D gene TRBD1, 5 bases. Germline V lookup: CDR1 SGHNT, CDR2 YYREEE (reference sequence). The CDR3 is made up of 15 amino acids. Trimming stripped 4 bases from V and 1 base from J, with 14 bases between. The CDR3, as DNA: TGTGCCAGCAGCCGAGGACAAGCCAGCCAAGAGACCCAGTACTTC. Its protein is CASSRGQASQETQYF.

This clone turned up a few times. This CDR3 reads CASSSLGTDGYTF. CDR3 sequence (DNA): TGTGCCAGCAGTTCTCTGGGGACGGATGGCTACACCTTC. J is TRBJ1-2 and V is TRBV2, with D perhaps matching TRBD1 (5 bases). This CDR3 has 13 residues. Per germline, CDR1 SNHLY and CDR2 FYNNEI. Trimming removed 5 bases from V and 6 bases from J, with 13 bases in between.

The chain carries TRBV7-9 and TRBJ2-1, with D possibly matching TRBD1 (6 bases). Trimming cost V 0 bases and J 7 bases, with 22 bases left between them. This CDR3 is 18 amino acids long. CDR1 is SEHNR, CDR2 FQNEAQ, per germline (reference sequence). In DNA, the CDR3 is TGTGCCAGCAGCTTAGCTCGGGCAGGGGCCTTCCGACGAAATGAGCAGTTCTTC. It is translated as CASSLARAGAFRRNEQFF.

The chain carries TRBV4-1 and TRBJ1-3; D possibly corresponds to TRBD1 (6 bases). In germline, CDR1 is MGHRA, CDR2 YSYEKL. This CDR3 is built from 17 residues. V lost 2 bases and J 7 bases, leaving 21 bases between the germline ends. CDR3 protein: CASSQPGRGAVWNTIYF. The CDR3 DNA follows: TGCGCCAGCAGCCAACCCGGGCGGGGGGCTGTGTGGAACACCATATATTTT.

This chain connects TRBV6-5 to TRBJ1-5; 7 bases are a match to TRBD1. V dropped 4 bases and J dropped 7; count of bases not matched to a gene: 10. Looked up from germline, CDR1 is MNHEY and CDR2 is SVGAGI. The CDR3 is 15 residues long. In DNA, the CDR3 is TGTGCCAGCAGTTCGCAAACAGGGGCAGGGCAGCCCCAGCATTTT. The encoded protein is CASSSQTGAGQPQHF.

About this clone itself: Other DNA sequences of this sample code for an identical CDR3. The chain carries TRBV5-1 and TRBJ2-7, with 10 bases matching TRBD2. V dropped 3 bases and J dropped 2; count of bases not matched to a gene: 2. In germline, CDR1 is SGHRS, CDR2 YFSETQ. CDR3 length: 14 residues. The chain's CDR3 is CASSWTSGTYEQYF. The CDR3 nucleotides are TGCGCCAGCAGCTGGACTAGCGGTACCTACGAGCAGTACTTC. The full variable domain, its missing parts supplied by reference TRBV5-1 and TRBJ2-7, is KAGVTQTPRYLIKTRGQQVTLSCSPISGHRSVSWYQQTPGQGLQFLFEYFSETQRNKGNFPGRFSGRQFSNSRSEMNVSTLELGDSALYLCASSWTSGTYEQYFGPGTRLTVT.

The gene calls are TRBV28 and TRBJ1-2; the D gene is possibly TRBD1 (6 bases). The germline V and J ends were trimmed by 2 bases and 0 bases, with 10 bases remaining between them. The CDR3 extends over 15 amino acids. Germline V gene data show CDR1 as MDHEN and CDR2 as SYDVKM. CDR3 sequence reads: CASSLRRQANYGYTF. The CDR3 coding sequence is TGTGCCAGCAGTTTACGGAGACAGGCTAACTATGGCTACACCTTC.

The chain carries TRBV7-9 and TRBJ1-1; D is uncertain. V dropped 7 bases and J dropped 1 base, with 13 bases sitting between them. Germline V gene lookup returns CDR1 SEHNR and CDR2 FQNEAQ (reference sequence). The CDR3 has 14 residues. This CDR3 reads CASILQEGNTEAFF. The CDR3 bases are TGTGCCAGCATCCTCCAGGAGGGGAACACTGAAGCTTTCTTT.

V is TRBV6-4 and J is TRBJ2-3; possibly TRBD1 or TRBD2 for D (6 bases each). CDR3 length equals 12 residues. V lost 4 bases and J lost 14, with 16 bases in between. Germline CDR1 reads MRHNA; CDR2 reads SNTAGT. The CDR3 protein is CASSVRGWGAYF. CDR3 nucleotides: TGTGCCAGCAGTGTAAGAGGCTGGGGGGCGTATTTT.

This sequence joins TRBV27 and TRBJ1-3, with 9 bases fitting TRBD1. V lost 4 bases and J lost 6; bases outside the gene matches: 10. This CDR3 has 16 amino acids. Per germline, CDR1 MNHEY and CDR2 SMNVEV (reference sequence). CDR3 nucleotides: TGTGCCAGCAGTTCTTTACAGGGGGCTAGGGAAAACACCATATATTTT. Translating it yields CASSSLQGARENTIYF.

The rearrangement joins TRBV19 to TRBJ1-3; a possible D gene is TRBD1 (5 bases). The CDR3 spans 15 residues. Trimming pared 4 bases from V and 0 bases from J, leaving 10 bases between. Germline assignment: CDR1 LNHDA and CDR2 SQIVND (reference sequence). CDR3: CASSRTPFSGNTIYF. The CDR3 nucleotides read TGTGCCAGTAGTAGGACACCTTTCTCTGGAAACACCATATATTTT.

This clone has just one count. This chain connects TRBV18 to TRBJ2-5, with 10 bases identical to TRBD2. V shed 5 bases, J shed 4 bases, and the junction held 7 bases outside the gene matches. Per the germline V gene, CDR1 is KGHSH and CDR2 is LQKENI. CDR3 length: 15 amino acids. CDR3 loop: CASSMTSGRGETQYF. The CDR3 DNA follows: TGTGCCAGCTCAATGACTAGCGGGCGTGGAGAGACCCAGTACTTC.

V is TRBV15 and J is TRBJ2-5; a weak D match, TRBD1 (5 bases). The germline CDR1 and CDR2 sequences are LNHNV and YYDKDF (reference sequence). V lost 1 base to trimming and J lost 7 bases, with 16 bases between them. This CDR3 is built from 15 residues. This CDR3 reads CATSRVGGALGTQYF. The CDR3 DNA follows: TGTGCCACCAGCAGAGTGGGTGGGGCCCTTGGGACCCAGTACTTC.

The chain has TRBV11-1 and TRBJ1-1; TRBD1 agrees at 9 bases. Trimming took 5 bases from V and 2 from J; bases not matched to a gene: 15. The germline CDR1 and CDR2 sequences are SGHAT and FQDESV (reference sequence). The CDR3 sequence is 18 residues long. The chain's CDR3 is CASSTDRDRGELNTEAFF. The CDR3 DNA sequence: TGTGCCAGCAGCACTGATCGAGACAGGGGGGAACTTAACACTGAAGCTTTCTTT.

The CDR3 region is CASSLPSETQYF. DNA for the CDR3: TGTGCCAGCAGCCTTCCTTCAGAGACCCAGTACTTC. The chain couples TRBV6-1 to TRBJ2-5; D gene unclear. Trimming removed 6 bases at V and 4 bases at J, with 9 bases between. The CDR3 is 12 amino acids. Germline-derived CDR1 and CDR2 are MNHNS and SASEGT.

V is TRBV4-1 and J is TRBJ2-7; 16 nucleotides align to TRBD2. Germline V lookup: CDR1 MGHRA, CDR2 YSYEKL. The trim removed 4 bases at V and 5 bases at J, leaving 2 bases unmatched. The length of the CDR3 is 15 residues. CDR3 sequence (DNA): TGCGCCAGCAGCCTTGGGACTAGCGGGAGGGACGAGCAGTACTTC. Protein: CASSLGTSGRDEQYF.

In this sample, this clone turned up once. This chain connects TRBV4-1 to TRBJ1-1; D unresolved. Germline CDR1 MGHRA, CDR2 YSYEKL. Trimming left V 0 bases short and J 3 bases short, with 11 bases between. The CDR3 is 15 amino acids. CDR3 DNA: TGCGCCAGCAGCCAAGATGGGCGTCGGGACACTGAAGCTTTCTTT. Protein product: CASSQDGRRDTEAFF.

This CDR3 is CASSQEGKNPQRQFF. The CDR3 nucleotides read TGCGCCAGCAGCCAAGAAGGGAAAAATCCCCAGAGGCAGTTCTTC. The gene calls are TRBV4-1 and TRBJ2-1; D is ambiguous. This CDR3 is built from 15 residues. Per germline, CDR1 MGHRA and CDR2 YSYEKL. The V end was cut by 0 bases, the J end by 12 bases, with 18 bases between.